This paragraph covers one TCR beta chain sequence. This clonotype was observed a few times. This clone's antigen is unknown. No base quality values were provided; no much bigger clone lies one nucleotide off. Moderately to severely active disease, a Clinical Activity Score of at least 3, a NOSPECS grade of at least 4, and a duration under 3 months were present in ophthalmopathy patients. Patients with uncontrolled infections, other autoimmune diseases, pregnancy or lactation were excluded. Diagnoses were based on clinical symptoms, serum thyroxine and TRAb, thyroid ultrasound and orbital computed tomography. Ficoll-Paque density gradient centrifugation was used to isolate PBMCs from 8 to 10 ml of fresh peripheral blood. Total RNA was extracted with Trizol reagent, and quality was checked on an Agilent 2100 Bioanalyzer. This sample was included in a study of T cells in Graves' hyperthyroidism and ophthalmopathy (dated by TCRdb to between 2019 and 2020). Study-level background: Peripheral blood samples were taken at initial diagnosis, before any treatment was given. To identify TCR V-J signatures that set the groups apart, the researchers used a discovery cohort of 100 patients, made up of about 44 with Graves' ophthalmopathy and 57 with stable Graves' hyperthyroidism. An independent validation cohort of about 19 hyperthyroidism patients and some 15 patients who later progressed to ophthalmopathy tested prospective prediction of ophthalmopathy. The roughly 99 discovery patients were divided at random into training and test sets in a 7:3 ratio. Thyroid tissue and blood T-cell repertoires from more than five Graves' hyperthyroidism patients were also compared in the study. Following sampling, methimazole starting at 30 mg daily was given to hyperthyroidism patients, and high-dose intravenous methylprednisolone was given to ophthalmopathy patients. According to the paper, TCR Vbeta CDR3 sequencing was carried out on 135 peripheral blood samples, which came from more than 40 ophthalmopathy, around 75 hyperthyroidism and 17 progressor patients. The paper as a whole reports these results and caveats: Most expanded thyroid clonotypes (frequency above 0.001) were also detected in blood, a finding suggesting that blood repertoires may reflect thyroid immune responses. In validation, progression to ophthalmopathy was predicted by the model with about 70% sensitivity and about 72% specificity, a median of about 6.8 months before onset. Sample size was not statistically predetermined, and investigators were not blinded to group allocation. Ophthalmopathy was separated from stable hyperthyroidism by a 13 V-J signature model, with about 86% sensitivity and roughly 81% specificity obtained in cross-validation and 80%/75% obtained in testing.

The TCR beta CDR3 regions were amplified from RNA transcripts. The first round of RT-PCR for the TCR CDR3 was performed with the HTBI primer set and the Qiagen OneStep RT-PCR kit. Libraries were constructed in a second round of multiplex PCR, after which size selection and purification were performed. Sequencing of the libraries was done on an Illumina HiSeq2000 using paired-end 100 bp reads. The original methods were these. SOAPnuke was used to process the raw data, throwing out any read that contained adapters or uncalled bases, had a mean Phred below 15, or lacked an exact constant-primer or identifier match. COPE v1.2.5 was used to merge high-quality paired reads, and clonotypes were defined as unique nucleotide sequences. Clonotypes were aligned to IMGT TRBV, TRBD and TRBJ reference segments using MiTCR v1.1. Only V-J combinations with frequency above 0.0001, covering about 99% of repertoires, were analysed. A TCS score was defined as the ratio between F50 (clonal expansion) and ExV (chaos), using BLOSUM62-based TCRdist between CDR3 peptides within each V-J. Welch's t-statistics and random forest reduced fewer than 550 V-J features to some 14, which were used in a naive Bayes classifier (R e1071). TCRdb handled the public reads itself, with Q25 trimming in fastp and clone calling in MiXCR, and kept productive beta chains. Every entry covers one CDR3 protein and lists the most common genes and DNA from its rows. TCRdb, not the original authors, processed these V and J calls. The sample includes 250,000 to 400,000 distinct CDR3 sequences, with approximately 14% observed a single time. The ten largest clones take up 34% of the sample.

As encoded in the germline V gene (reference sequence), CDR1 is LNHDA while CDR2 is SQIVND. After removal of 4 bases from V and 1 base from J, the junction retains 6 bases not matched to a gene. Taken from cysteine to phenylalanine, the CDR3 has 17 residues. Only the CDR3 DNA stays, 51 bases, in frame from base 1. Sequencing was performed on blood. Recombination linked TRBV19 to TRBJ2-2, and 10 bases in between align with TRBD1. The TCR originated in a woman aged 40 to 55 with Graves' ophthalmopathy. For the CDR3, the sequence is CASSSRQGAGNTGELFF. The sequenced DNA: TGTGCCAGTAGTAGCAGACAGGGGGCCGGGAACACCGGGGAGCTGTTTTTT.